The rows below give T cell receptor beta chains drawn from one sample of a study of blood T cells in healthy people across ages. TCRdb re-derived calls from the 5' RACE reads in MiXCR, one entry per CDR3 protein. The data show around 2 million distinct CDR3 sequences, with roughly 43% seen just once and 20% to 25% held by the top ten. The sample taken for sequencing was blood. The receptors were gathered from a human donor in good health. The CDR3 runs from the conserved cysteine through the conserved F or W. Each record gives: CDR3 DNA, CDR3 protein, clone size, D gene, V gene, J gene. D genes are given only for firm matches. The size of a clone is reported for some rows only, either as once, few or many, or as a class for expanded clones.

cdr3_nt: TGTGCCATCGGGGGGGCAGGAGGGAACACTGAAGCTTTCTTT
cdr3_aa: CAIGGAGGNTEAFF
clone_size: few
d_call: NA
v_call: TRBV10-3
j_call: TRBJ1-1

cdr3_nt: TGTGCCAGCAGCCAAGGAGACAGCGGCTACACCTTC
cdr3_aa: CASSQGDSGYTF
clone_size: NA
d_call: NA
v_call: TRBV3-1
j_call: TRBJ1-2

cdr3_nt: TGTGCCAGCAGCCAAGGGGAGGATCGGGGCTATGGCTACACCTTC
cdr3_aa: CASSQGEDRGYGYTF
clone_size: few
d_call: NA
v_call: TRBV14
j_call: TRBJ1-2

cdr3_nt: TGTGCCAGCCAAATTAGTCACAGTCCCACTGAAGCTTTCTTT
cdr3_aa: CASQISHSPTEAFF
clone_size: few
d_call: NA
v_call: TRBV6-6
j_call: TRBJ1-1

cdr3_nt: TGTGCCAGCAGTTTACTCAAGTGGGGTGAGCAGTTCTTC
cdr3_aa: CASSLLKWGEQFF
clone_size: NA
d_call: NA
v_call: TRBV12-3/TRBV12-4
j_call: TRBJ2-1

cdr3_nt: TGCGCCAGCAGTCGTGCCCGCAATGAGCAGTTCTTC
cdr3_aa: CASSRARNEQFF
clone_size: NA
d_call: NA
v_call: TRBV4-1
j_call: TRBJ2-1

cdr3_nt: TGTGCCAGCAGCCCCCGATCACAGGATTTTAACTATGGCTACACCTTC
cdr3_aa: CASSPRSQDFNYGYTF
clone_size: NA
d_call: NA
v_call: TRBV9
j_call: TRBJ1-2

cdr3_nt: TGTGCCAGCAGCACCGGGACAGGGGCGGCTTCGCGACTTTACGAGCAGTACTTC
cdr3_aa: CASSTGTGAASRLYEQYF
clone_size: few
d_call: TRBD1
v_call: TRBV6-2/TRBV6-3
j_call: TRBJ2-7

cdr3_nt: TGTGCCACTTGGAAAGGGGGGTCTTACGAGCAGTACTTC
cdr3_aa: CATWKGGSYEQYF
clone_size: few
d_call: NA
v_call: TRBV10-3
j_call: TRBJ2-7

cdr3_nt: TGTGCCAGCAGCAAACCCGGGACACCTTACAATGAGCAGTTCTTC
cdr3_aa: CASSKPGTPYNEQFF
clone_size: NA
d_call: NA
v_call: TRBV7-9
j_call: TRBJ2-1

cdr3_nt: TGCAGCGTTGAACTAGCGGGGGCCTCCACAGATACGCAGTATTTT
cdr3_aa: CSVELAGASTDTQYF
clone_size: few
d_call: TRBD2
v_call: TRBV29-1
j_call: TRBJ2-3

cdr3_nt: TGTGCCAGCAGCCTGGGGGGGTACCTCGCCTACGAGCAGTACTTC
cdr3_aa: CASSLGGYLAYEQYF
clone_size: NA
d_call: TRBD2
v_call: TRBV7-2
j_call: TRBJ2-7

cdr3_nt: TGCAGTGCCCCTCTCGGGGGCACAGATACGCAGTATTTT
cdr3_aa: CSAPLGGTDTQYF
clone_size: NA
d_call: NA
v_call: TRBV20-1
j_call: TRBJ2-3

cdr3_nt: TGCGCCAGCTGGACGGCGGGGGACGGGGAGCTGTTTTTT
cdr3_aa: CASWTAGDGELFF
clone_size: NA
d_call: TRBD2
v_call: TRBV5-1
j_call: TRBJ2-2

cdr3_nt: TGTGCCAGCAGCGTAGCTTCGACGCAGGGTCCCCTGTATTTT
cdr3_aa: CASSVASTQGPLYF
clone_size: few
d_call: NA
v_call: TRBV9
j_call: TRBJ2-3

cdr3_nt: TGTGCCAGCAGTCCAAATCCGAGGGTAGAGACCCAGTACTTC
cdr3_aa: CASSPNPRVETQYF
clone_size: NA
d_call: NA
v_call: TRBV12-3/TRBV12-4
j_call: TRBJ2-5

cdr3_nt: TGTGCCAGCACTCAGACAGCCTACGAGCAGTACTTC
cdr3_aa: CASTQTAYEQYF
clone_size: few
d_call: NA
v_call: TRBV12-3/TRBV12-4
j_call: TRBJ2-7

cdr3_nt: TGTGCCACCAGTGATCGAGGACTAGGGGATACGCAGTATTTT
cdr3_aa: CATSDRGLGDTQYF
clone_size: few
d_call: TRBD2
v_call: TRBV24-1
j_call: TRBJ2-3

cdr3_nt: TGCAGCGCCGGTGAAGCTAGCGGCGGCACAGATACGCAGTATTTT
cdr3_aa: CSAGEASGGTDTQYF
clone_size: NA
d_call: TRBD2
v_call: TRBV29-1
j_call: TRBJ2-3

cdr3_nt: TGTGCCAGCAGTCCGACTAGCGGGAGATGGGAGGAGACCCAGTACTTC
cdr3_aa: CASSPTSGRWEETQYF
clone_size: NA
d_call: TRBD2
v_call: TRBV3-1
j_call: TRBJ2-5

cdr3_nt: TGTGCCAGCAGTAGCCTGGGGGGACTAGTTTTCTACGAGCAGTACTTC
cdr3_aa: CASSSLGGLVFYEQYF
clone_size: NA
d_call: TRBD2
v_call: TRBV6-6
j_call: TRBJ2-7

cdr3_nt: TGCAGTGCTAGCCCCTATTGGGGGAGCAATGAGCAGTTCTTC
cdr3_aa: CSASPYWGSNEQFF
clone_size: few
d_call: NA
v_call: TRBV20-1
j_call: TRBJ2-1

cdr3_nt: TGTGCCAGTAGTACCTCCCCGGACAGCTACTATGGCTACACCTTC
cdr3_aa: CASSTSPDSYYGYTF
clone_size: few
d_call: NA
v_call: TRBV19
j_call: TRBJ1-2